The sequence of this TCR beta chain was determined in a study of vaccination effects on CD4 cells after COVID-19 (dated by TCRdb to between 2021 and 2024). Regarding the study in general: Participants received two doses of either the BNT162b2 or the mRNA-1273 mRNA SARS-CoV-2 vaccine. A total of 10 COVID-19 convalescent patients and a handful of SARS-CoV-2-naive healthy vaccine recipients were included in the full study. Cultures from other donors in the study were sequenced with the Oncomine TCR Beta short-read assay on an Illumina iSeq 100. The study compared SARS-CoV-2 spike-specific CD4+ TCR repertoires before and after mRNA vaccination in COVID-19 convalescent patients and infection-naive vaccine recipients.

The library came from the immunoSEQ multiplex PCR assay. DNA from the cultured and isolated CD4+ T cells underwent TCR beta CDR3 sequencing. Per the authors' processing: Non-productive TCR sequences were discarded, and reads were trimmed to the CDR3 region, with only CDR3s of 7 or more amino acids retained. Antigen-specific clonotypes were identified with the MANAFEST web app by comparing expansion in peptide wells against reference cultures. To count as positive, a clone had to show expansion at FDR<0.05 compared with the reference and with all other wells, an odds ratio above 5, and a frequency above 0.1% in two replicate wells. A clonotype was defined as cross-reactive if the clonotype was significantly expanded both in SARS-CoV-2 spike wells and in at least one common cold coronavirus spike condition. CDR3 similarity was assessed by Levenshtein distance with the stringdist R package, and unrooted trees were built with ape in R 3.6.1. TCRdb carries this immuneACCESS record with in-frame sequences only. Its versions omit some clonotypes, under half of them owing to an unresolved V gene in the studies checked, with the rest unexplained. V and J calls and clone size are those listed in that table; D and trimming were worked out from the DNA. The sample contains approximately 30,000 clones, more than 60% of them found a single time. The ten largest clones capture 25% to 35% of the sample.

Taken from cysteine to phenylalanine, the CDR3 has 14 residues. Kept here is only the CDR3 DNA, which spans 42 bases and is read in frame from base 1. Reading the germline V gene (reference sequence) gives CDR1 PRHDT and CDR2 FYEKMQ. Trimming at the junction amounts to 4 bases on V and 10 bases on J, and the germline ends lie 17 bases apart. What the authors observed across the whole study: In healthy vaccine recipients, vaccine-induced clones were almost all SARS-CoV-2 mono-reactive, with only 1 of 255 being cross-reactive with common cold coronaviruses. At late post-vaccination timepoints, both infection-induced and vaccine-induced clones showed marked clonal contraction, consistent with waning T cell responses. Only a small number of convalescent patients were included, and no early post-infection timepoints were available, which limited the study.

Regarding this clone: Its recognized antigen is unknown. There are no base qualities to consult, and no much larger clone falls within one base.

To identify antigen-specific CD4+ T cell clonotypes by their expansion, the ViraFEST assay first stimulated PBMC with viral peptide pools and then applied TCR sequencing. After roughly 11 days of culture, CD4+ T cells were isolated with the EasySep CD4+ T cell isolation kit. The absence of prior SARS-CoV-2 infection in healthy vaccine recipients was confirmed by negative nucleocapsid antibodies before and after vaccination. Roughly 2 million PBMC per well were cultured in IMDM with about 4.6% human AB serum, 10 IU/ml IL-2 and gentamicin, plus 10 ug/ml peptides. Half of the culture medium was replaced with fresh IL-2-containing medium on days 3 and 7. Each peptide stimulation condition was cultured in triplicate wells unless otherwise noted. Using Ficoll-Paque Plus gradient centrifugation, PBMC were separated from whole blood and then either used fresh or cryopreserved at -140C. The overlapping peptide pools covered the spike proteins of SARS-CoV-2 and of the common cold coronaviruses HCoV-NL63, HCoV-OC43 and HCoV-229E. The QIAamp micro DNA kit was used to extract genomic DNA from the cultured CD4+ T cells.

The sequencing here drew on CD4+ T cells from PBMCs cultured with SARS-CoV-2 spike peptides, taken before COVID-19 vaccination. The intended sense of this specimen's cell subset or site label: SARS-CoV-2 spike overlapping peptide pool stimulation. This TCR was sampled from a human donor who received a COVID-19 vaccine. In this chain, TRBV13 is recombined with TRBJ2-1, with TRBD2 perhaps the D gene, on 5 matching bases. The CDR3 here reads CASSSAPLGDEQFF. The sequenced DNA: TGTGCCAGCAGCTCGGCCCCACTAGGAGACGAGCAGTTCTTC.